The rows below give T cell receptor beta chains drawn from one sample of a study of T cells in localized non-small cell lung cancer. TCRdb's table, derived via immunoSEQ multiplex PCR, lists solely in-frame clones and lacks some. The sample has a few thousand clones, over 30% seen once. The specimen was lung tumor tissue, collected before any cancer treatment. The receptor set was obtained from a man aged 40-75 years with stage II squamous cell lung carcinoma. Each CDR3 is given without its conserved first and last residue.

V,CDR3
TRBV9,ASSGGFLGANVLT
TRBV19,ASSYGRGWGNQF
TRBV4-1,ASSQAQGDQPQH
TRBV30,AWSPGGWGNTIY
TRBV6-8,ASSYSEARDTEAF
TRBV18,ASSHRVNFNTEAF
TRBV11-3,ASSLSGQNNSPLH
TRBV6-4,ASSDGVKGGPDTQY
TRBV2,ASSAESTDTQY
TRBV6-8,ASLPRPGTGNYGYT
TRBV14,ASSQDFQSNTEAF
TRBV15,ATSRGRQGPYAFYEQY
TRBV9,ASSMGQSPYEQY
TRBV6-8,ASRPSGTGRYEQY
TRBV23-1,ASRERSDNEQF
TRBV5-1,ASSLATRGYEQY
TRBV11-3,ASSFKMGAVGYT
TRBV6-8,ASRGGQLGYT
TRBV6-8,ASSDIGALGGTQY
TRBV6-8,AAGQGMINYGYT
TRBV11-3,ASSPSGGQNTEAF
TRBV19,ASSQTSGRNNEQF
TRBV6-8,ASSDLAGEGTQY
TRBV19,ASSMGRQSNTEAF
TRBV18,ASSPGQFNEQF
TRBV18,ASSLRPGNTEAF
TRBV6-8,ASTETRETQY
TRBV6-8,ASSPSGRPTYEQY
TRBV6-8,ASSYRQTSGGTQTYEQY
TRBV8-2,ASSLYYNSPLH
TRBV4-1,ASSHRNSGSGSYEQY
TRBV6-8,ASRQGSQETQY
TRBV29-1,SVETGVNQPQH
TRBV5-1,ASSSLGATNEKLF
TRBV11-3,ASSSTPRTGGDLEKLF
TRBV11-3,ASSLGAGADTQY
TRBV11-3,ASAGAGPQGPQH
TRBV14,ASSQGGRMVYEQY
TRBV18,ASSRDRETYNEQF
TRBV6-8,ASTGRVITEAF
TRBV6-8,ASRYRAHYGYT
TRBV11-3,ASSLGRGNTEAF
TRBV6-8,ASSYRNQETQY
TRBV19,ASSSPGQSDEKLF
TRBV18,ASSPGGRGDGPSGNTIY
TRBV6-8,ASSYDRVTDTQY
TRBV25-1,ASSEQTYNEQF
TRBV19,ASDSGANVLT
TRBV19,ATGRLAGSYNEQF
TRBV11-3,ASSSLMGRNEKLF
TRBV30,AWRDGPNEQF
TRBV11-3,ASSLEEGPTTEAF
TRBV11-3,ASSRSGNTDTQY
TRBV18,ASSPTGSGDTQY
TRBV9,ASSVGGRTDTQY
TRBV30,AWSEKVTVFSYEQY
TRBV18,ASSPSSIGWSGYT
TRBV11-3,ASSLQGRGSDTQY
TRBV11-3,ASSPITGSTEAF
TRBV11-3,ASSPLAGASYNEQF